Below, one TCR beta chain is given with its context. There are 15 residues in the CDR3. Trimming left V 1 base short and J 2 bases short, with 12 bases between. The germline V gene encodes CDR1 DFQATT and CDR2 SNEGSKA (reference sequence). Each CDR3 protein gets one entry after TCRdb re-called the RT-PCR reads with MiXCR. The data hold roughly 940,000 distinct CDR3 sequences, with about a sixth observed a single time. The data belong to a study of patients and donors after allogeneic stem cell transplantation. The sequenced sample was blood, either unsorted or a sorted T cell fraction (not recorded which). The chain employs TRBV20-1 and TRBJ1-5, with D perhaps TRBD1 (6 bases). The TCR sequence derives from a human donor who was either an allogeneic HSCT recipient or a stem cell or donor lymphocyte infusion donor (not recorded which). It is not recorded whose cells these are; they may come from a transplant donor. This CDR3 reads CSARVGGSGNQPQHF. The CDR3 bases are TGCAGTGCTAGAGTAGGGGGTAGTGGCAATCAGCCCCAGCATTTT.